This T cell receptor beta chain comes out of a study of T cell changes during pregnancy in multiple sclerosis. This CDR3 has 15 residues. The V gene's germline CDR1 is SGHRS and CDR2 YFSETQ. Trimming shortened V by 4 bases and J by 6 bases, and 20 bases separated the two germline ends. Generated by immunoSEQ multiplex PCR, the TCRdb table keeps only in-frame clones and is missing some. The data contain approximately 92,000 clones, roughly 90% of them singletons. The J gene is TRBJ2-7, the V gene TRBV5-1, with D unresolved. This sample comprised peripheral blood, obtained in the first trimester of pregnancy. The TCR comes from a female donor with multiple sclerosis, enrolled in a pregnancy study. The CDR3 is CASSTVRSPYSEQYF. The DNA of the CDR3 is TGCGCCAGCAGCACCGTGAGGTCACCGTACTCCGAGCAGTACTTC.